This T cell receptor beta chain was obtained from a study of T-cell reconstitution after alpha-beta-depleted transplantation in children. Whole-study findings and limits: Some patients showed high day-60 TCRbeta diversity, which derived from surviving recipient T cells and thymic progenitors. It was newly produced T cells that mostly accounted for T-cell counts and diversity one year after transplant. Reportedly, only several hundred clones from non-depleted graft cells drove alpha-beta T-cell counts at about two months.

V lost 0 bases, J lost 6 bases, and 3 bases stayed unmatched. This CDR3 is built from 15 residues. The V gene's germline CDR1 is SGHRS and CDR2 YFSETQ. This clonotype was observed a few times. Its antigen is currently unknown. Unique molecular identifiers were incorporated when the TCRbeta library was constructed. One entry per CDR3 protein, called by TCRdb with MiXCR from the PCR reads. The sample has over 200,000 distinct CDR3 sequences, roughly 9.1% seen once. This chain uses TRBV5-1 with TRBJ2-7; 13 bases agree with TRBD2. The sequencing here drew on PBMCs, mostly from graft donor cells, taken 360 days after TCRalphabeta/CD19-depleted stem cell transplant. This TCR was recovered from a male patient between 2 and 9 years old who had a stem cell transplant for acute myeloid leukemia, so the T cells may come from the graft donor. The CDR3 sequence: CASSLVRTSGSEQYF. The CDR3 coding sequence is TGCGCCAGCAGCTTGGTGCGGACTAGCGGGAGCGAGCAGTACTTC.